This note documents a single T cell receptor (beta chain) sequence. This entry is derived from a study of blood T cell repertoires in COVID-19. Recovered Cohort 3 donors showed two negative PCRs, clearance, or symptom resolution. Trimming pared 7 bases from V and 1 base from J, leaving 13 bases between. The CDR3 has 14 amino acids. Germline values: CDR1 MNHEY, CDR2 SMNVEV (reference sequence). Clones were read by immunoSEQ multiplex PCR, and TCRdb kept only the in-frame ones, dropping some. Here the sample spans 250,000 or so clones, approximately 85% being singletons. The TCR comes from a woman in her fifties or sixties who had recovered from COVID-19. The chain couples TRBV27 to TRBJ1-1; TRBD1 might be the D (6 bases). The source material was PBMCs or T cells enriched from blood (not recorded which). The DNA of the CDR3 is TGTGCCAGCACCGCGGGGGCAGGGAACACTGAAGCTTTCTTT. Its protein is CASTAGAGNTEAFF.